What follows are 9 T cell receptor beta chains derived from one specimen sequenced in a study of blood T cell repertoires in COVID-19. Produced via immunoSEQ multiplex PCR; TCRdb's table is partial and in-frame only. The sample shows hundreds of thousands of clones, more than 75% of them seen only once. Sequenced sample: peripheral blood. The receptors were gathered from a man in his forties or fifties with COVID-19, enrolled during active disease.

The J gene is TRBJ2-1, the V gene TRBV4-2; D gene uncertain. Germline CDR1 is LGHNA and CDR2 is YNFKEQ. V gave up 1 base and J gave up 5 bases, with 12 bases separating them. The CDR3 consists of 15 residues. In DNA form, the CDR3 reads TGTGCCAGCAGCCAAGGAGCACAGCTACACAATGAGCAGTTCTTC. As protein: CASSQGAQLHNEQFF.

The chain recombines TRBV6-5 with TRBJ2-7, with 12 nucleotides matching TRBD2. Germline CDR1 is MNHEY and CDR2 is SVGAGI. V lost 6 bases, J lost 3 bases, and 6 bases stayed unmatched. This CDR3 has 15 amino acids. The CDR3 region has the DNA TGTGCCAGCAGGCGACTAGCGGGAGAGCACTACGAGCAGTACTTC. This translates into CASRRLAGEHYEQYF.

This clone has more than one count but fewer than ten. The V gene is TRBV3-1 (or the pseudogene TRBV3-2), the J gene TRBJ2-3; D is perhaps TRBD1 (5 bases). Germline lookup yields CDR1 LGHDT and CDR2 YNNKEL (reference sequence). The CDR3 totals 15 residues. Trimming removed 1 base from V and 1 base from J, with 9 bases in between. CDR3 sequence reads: CASSQGAGRTDTQYF. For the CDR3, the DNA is TGTGCCAGCAGCCAAGGGGCAGGGCGCACAGATACGCAGTATTTT.

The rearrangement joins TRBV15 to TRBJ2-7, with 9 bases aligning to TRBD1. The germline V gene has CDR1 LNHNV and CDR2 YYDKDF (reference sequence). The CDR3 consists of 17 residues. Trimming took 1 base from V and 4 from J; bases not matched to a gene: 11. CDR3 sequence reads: CATSRVQGALSPYEQYF. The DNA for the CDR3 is TGTGCCACCAGCAGAGTACAGGGGGCTTTAAGCCCTTACGAGCAGTACTTC.

This CDR3 reads CASSLAYEQYF. The CDR3 DNA sequence: TGTGCCAGCAGCTTAGCTTACGAGCAGTACTTC. The J gene is TRBJ2-7, the V gene TRBV5-5; D unclear. Trimming took 2 bases from V and 4 from J, leaving 4 bases between them. The germline CDR1 and CDR2 sequences are SGHKS and YYEKEE (reference sequence). The CDR3 is 11 residues long.

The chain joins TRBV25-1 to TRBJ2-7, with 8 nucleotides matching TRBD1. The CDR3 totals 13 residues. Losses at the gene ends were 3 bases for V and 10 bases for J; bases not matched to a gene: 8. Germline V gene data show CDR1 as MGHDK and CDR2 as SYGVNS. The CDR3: CASSDRDRYEQYF. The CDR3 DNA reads TGTGCCAGCAGTGACCGGGACAGGTATGAACAGTACTTC.

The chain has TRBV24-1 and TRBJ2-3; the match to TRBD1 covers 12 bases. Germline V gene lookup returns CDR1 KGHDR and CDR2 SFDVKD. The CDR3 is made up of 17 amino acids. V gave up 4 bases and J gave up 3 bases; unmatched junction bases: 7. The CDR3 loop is CATSDVPGQGATDTQYF. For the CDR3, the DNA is TGTGCCACCAGTGACGTACCGGGACAGGGGGCGACAGATACGCAGTATTTT.

The CDR3 bases are TGTGCCATCAGTGAAGGGACCGCTGGGGGGAACACCATATATTTT. It encodes CAISEGTAGGNTIYF. The V call is TRBV10-3, the J call TRBJ1-3, with D possibly matching TRBD1 (5 bases). The CDR3 has 15 amino acids. The V end lost 3 bases, the J end lost 7 bases, and 16 bases lay between the germline ends. CDR1 and CDR2 from the germline V gene are ENHRY and SYGVKD.

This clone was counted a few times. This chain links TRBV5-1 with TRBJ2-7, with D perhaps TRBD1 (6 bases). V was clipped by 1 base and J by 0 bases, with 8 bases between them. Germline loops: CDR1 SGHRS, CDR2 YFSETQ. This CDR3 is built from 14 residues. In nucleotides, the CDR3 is TGCGCCAGCAGCTTGTTAGGGGGCTCCTACGAGCAGTACTTC. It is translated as CASSLLGGSYEQYF.